This entry lists 21 T cell receptor beta chains sequenced from one sample in a study of T-cell reconstitution after alpha-beta-depleted transplantation in children. The library targeted TCRbeta and was prepared with unique molecular identifiers. TCRdb re-called the PCR reads through MiXCR, storing one row per CDR3 protein. Among some 200,000 distinct CDR3 sequences listed, roughly 9.1% were seen once. Material: PBMCs, mostly from graft donor cells, obtained 360 days after TCRalphabeta/CD19-depleted stem cell transplant. The receptors here all came from a male patient aged 2-10 years who had a stem cell transplant for acute myeloid leukemia, so the T cells may come from the graft donor.

This clonotype was counted a few times. V is TRBV7-3 and J is TRBJ2-1; no firm D call. The germline CDR1 and CDR2 sequences are SGHTA and FQGTGA. CDR3 length equals 14 residues. V was shortened by 5 bases and J by 0 bases, with 8 bases between the two germline ends. CDR3 region: CASSLYSSYNEQFF. Here the CDR3 DNA reads TGTGCCAGCAGCCTTTATTCCTCCTACAATGAGCAGTTCTTC.

This clonotype showed up many times. The V and J genes are TRBV12-3 or TRBV12-4 and TRBJ2-1; no reliable D call. There are 14 residues in the CDR3. Between the trimmed V and J ends, which lost 6 bases and 0 bases, there was a span of 9 bases. CDR3 sequence reads: CASSPQNSYNEQFF. The CDR3 nucleotides are TGTGCCAGCAGCCCCCAAAACTCCTACAATGAGCAGTTCTTC.

This clonotype was recorded many times. The rearrangement links TRBV4-1 to TRBJ2-5; 8 nucleotides align to TRBD1. This CDR3 comprises 16 residues. Germline CDR1 MGHRA, CDR2 YSYEKL. The V gene end was trimmed by 4 bases and the J gene end by 1 base; junction bases not matched to a gene: 8. CDR3 amino acids: CASSRPPTGAQETQYF. As DNA, the CDR3 is TGCGCCAGCAGCCGCCCCCCGACAGGGGCCCAAGAGACCCAGTACTTC.

This clonotype was detected many times. V is TRBV5-5 and J is TRBJ2-1; no firm D call. This CDR3 spans 12 amino acids. V was shortened by 1 base and J by 9 bases, with 8 bases between the two germline ends. Germline-derived CDR1 and CDR2 are SGHKS and YYEKEE (reference sequence). CDR3: CASSLLSGEQFF. The CDR3 DNA is TGTGCCAGCAGCTTGTTATCCGGTGAGCAGTTCTTC.

This clonotype was picked up a small number of times. This sequence joins TRBV6-5 and TRBJ2-3; possibly TRBD1 for D (5 bases). V was clipped by 0 bases and J by 0 bases, with 13 bases between them. The CDR3 has 17 amino acids. CDR1 MNHEY and CDR2 SVGAGI come from the germline V gene. CDR3 loop: CASSYSPQGWSTDTQYF. CDR3 sequence (DNA): TGTGCCAGCAGTTACTCTCCCCAGGGTTGGAGCACAGATACGCAGTATTTT.

For the CDR3, the DNA is TGTGCCAGCAGCTTTCCCACGGGACAGAGGAACACTGAAGCTTTCTTT. It encodes CASSFPTGQRNTEAFF. The chain has TRBV11-2 and TRBJ1-1; 7 bases fit TRBD1. J was trimmed by 1 base and V by 3 bases; bases with no gene match: 8. The CDR3 is made up of 16 amino acids. Germline V gene sequence: CDR1 SGHAT, CDR2 FQNNGV.

The genes are TRBV29-1 and TRBJ1-5; 10 bases are shared with TRBD1. Germline V gene sequence: CDR1 SQVTM, CDR2 ANQGSEA. The V and J ends lost 3 bases and 1 base, in that order; junction bases with no gene match: 9. The CDR3 spans 17 residues. The CDR3 loop is CSVDRDRGTNSNQPQHF. The CDR3 region has the DNA TGCAGCGTTGACCGGGACAGGGGAACGAACAGCAATCAGCCCCAGCATTTT.

The V gene is TRBV28, the J gene TRBJ2-6, with TRBD1 matching 10 bases. This CDR3 spans 19 amino acids. The V gene end was trimmed by 6 bases and the J gene end by 1 base; junction bases not matched to a gene: 12. CDR1 MDHEN and CDR2 SYDVKM come from the germline V gene. CDR3 nucleotide sequence: TGTGCCAGCAGGGACGCGGGACAGGGGCATTTTTCTGGGGCCAACGTCCTGACTTTC. This sequence encodes CASRDAGQGHFSGANVLTF.

The gene calls are TRBV11-2 and TRBJ2-3; D call uncertain. V lost 5 bases and J 6 bases, leaving 9 bases between the germline ends. The germline V gene has CDR1 SGHAT and CDR2 FQNNGV. The CDR3 contains 12 residues. The CDR3 region is CASSPVSDTQYF. The CDR3 DNA is TGTGCCAGCAGCCCCGTTTCTGATACGCAGTATTTT.

A note on this clonotype: Being one base from a much bigger clone, this may be a read error. This chain links TRBV20-1 with TRBJ2-3; a possible D gene is TRBD2 (6 bases). Trimming pared 7 bases from V and 4 bases from J, leaving 18 bases between. There are 14 residues in the CDR3. Germline V CDR1 and CDR2: DFQATT, SNEGSKA (reference sequence). The CDR3 sequence: CSGRVGSSADTQYF. The CDR3 bases are TGCAGTGGTAGGGTCGGGAGTAGCGCAGATACGCAGTATTTT.

J is TRBJ2-2 and V is TRBV20-1, with 9 bases lining up with TRBD1. After removal of 1 base from V and 2 bases from J, the junction contained 11 bases not matched to a gene. Germline assignment: CDR1 DFQATT and CDR2 SNEGSKA (reference sequence). CDR3 length: 18 amino acids. DNA for the CDR3: TGCAGTGCTAGAGCGATTTATGGACAGGGGCGTAACACCGGGGAGCTGTTTTTT. This translates into CSARAIYGQGRNTGELFF.

This clonotype has more than one count but fewer than ten. The chain uses TRBV20-1 and TRBJ1-3; the match to TRBD1 covers 11 bases. This CDR3 contains 14 residues. V gave up 6 bases and J gave up 3 bases; unmatched junction bases: 4. Germline V gene sequence: CDR1 DFQATT, CDR2 SNEGSKA (reference sequence). CDR3 DNA sequence: TGCAGTGCGGGGGGACAGGGGGTTGGAAACACCATATATTTT. Translated, it gives CSAGGQGVGNTIYF.

This clonotype was observed a handful of times. The V call is TRBV12-3 or TRBV12-4, the J call TRBJ2-7; D may be TRBD2 (6 bases). This CDR3 is built from 16 residues. Deletions cut 1 base from V and 2 bases from J, with 15 bases between. CDR3 loop: CASSLGDWNHPYEQYV. CDR3 in DNA: TGTGCCAGCAGTTTAGGGGACTGGAACCACCCCTACGAGCAGTACGTC.

V gene TRBV6-2 or TRBV6-3 combines with J gene TRBJ2-7; D is unresolved. Germline loops: CDR1 MNHEY, CDR2 SVGEGT. The V and J ends lost 7 bases and 4 bases respectively, with 20 bases between them. The CDR3 spans 15 residues. As DNA, the CDR3 is TGTGCCAGCAAACCGCCGGAGCCGAATGCGTACGAGCAGTACTTC. As protein: CASKPPEPNAYEQYF.

Only a few counts were recorded for this clonotype. The V call is TRBV10-3, the J call TRBJ2-2, with D perhaps TRBD2 (5 bases). V dropped 6 bases and J dropped 4 bases, with 21 bases sitting between them. The CDR3 contains 17 residues. Germline V gene sequence: CDR1 ENHRY, CDR2 SYGVKD. The CDR3 loop reads CAISFNPARAGTGELFF. As DNA, the CDR3 is TGTGCCATCAGCTTTAACCCCGCTAGGGCGGGCACCGGGGAGCTGTTTTTT.

This clonotype was seen repeatedly, ten times or more. The chain carries TRBV2 and TRBJ2-1, with 8 bases fitting TRBD1. The length of the CDR3 is 16 residues. V gave up 1 base and J gave up 7 bases; unmatched junction bases: 9. The germline gives CDR1 SNHLY, CDR2 FYNNEI. CDR3 amino acids: CASSEGGQVVRNEQFF. CDR3 nucleotides: TGTGCCAGCAGTGAAGGGGGACAGGTGGTTAGGAATGAGCAGTTCTTC.

In its sample, this clonotype was seen a few times. The rearrangement links TRBV20-1 to TRBJ2-3; 7 bases map to TRBD2. The V gene end was trimmed by 6 bases and the J gene end by 7 bases; junction bases not matched to a gene: 13. This CDR3 spans 14 amino acids. Germline V gene data show CDR1 as DFQATT and CDR2 as SNEGSKA (reference sequence). The CDR3 here is CSATRTSPAHTQYF. The CDR3 bases are TGCAGTGCCACAAGGACTAGTCCGGCTCATACGCAGTATTTT.

V usage is TRBV6-5 and J usage is TRBJ2-7, with 9 bases matching TRBD1. V lost 4 bases to trimming and J lost 4 bases; unmatched junction nucleotides: 5. The germline V gene has CDR1 MNHEY and CDR2 SVGAGI. This CDR3 has 14 residues. CDR3 protein: CASSSGTGIYEQYF. The CDR3 DNA reads TGTGCCAGCAGTTCCGGGACAGGGATATACGAGCAGTACTTC.

The chain has TRBV20-1 and TRBJ2-3; 7 bases align to TRBD2. Germline CDR1 is DFQATT and CDR2 is SNEGSKA (reference sequence). Trimming took 6 bases from V and 5 from J; bases not matched to a gene: 14. The CDR3 runs 15 residues. The DNA of the CDR3 is TGCAGTGCCCAGCGGGATCTCCCTGAGGGAGATACGCAGTATTTT. Its translation is CSAQRDLPEGDTQYF.

V usage is TRBV20-1 and J usage is TRBJ2-7; tentatively, D is TRBD1 (6 bases). V lost 5 bases, J lost 5 bases, and 13 bases lay in between. The CDR3 is 12 amino acids. Germline CDR1 reads DFQATT; CDR2 reads SNEGSKA (reference sequence). CDR3 loop: CSAGGRPHEQYF. The CDR3 DNA reads as TGCAGTGCTGGGGGCCGTCCCCACGAGCAGTACTTC.

This clonotype was seen more than once but under ten times. The chain uses TRBV20-1 and TRBJ2-7; tentative D call: TRBD2 (5 bases). Germline loops: CDR1 DFQATT, CDR2 SNEGSKA (reference sequence). Trimming left V 3 bases short and J 2 bases short, with 14 bases between. The CDR3 is made up of 14 amino acids. The CDR3: CSARSPGVAYEQYF. The CDR3 DNA follows: TGCAGTGCTAGGTCCCCCGGGGTGGCCTACGAGCAGTACTTC.